The entry that follows covers one TCR beta chain sequence. Its antigen is as yet unknown. Using immunoSEQ multiplex PCR, the repertoire was profiled, and TCRdb retains in-frame clones only, with some absent. The sample holds around 30,000 clones, approximately 92% seen once. CDR1 and CDR2 (germline): SGHDT, YYEEEE. V trimming: 1 base; J trimming: 6 bases; junction bases outside the gene matches: 7. This CDR3 is 15 amino acids long. The sample is drawn from a study of lymphopenia after photon versus proton radiotherapy. The study's findings and limits: Larger post-nadir TCR diversity loss correlated inversely with survival in deceased patients. Post-nadir diversity loss with photons came from oligoclonal expansion, particularly CD8+ Temra cells. Photon-treated patients lost naive T cells and TCR diversity; proton-treated stayed stable.

The sample was peripheral blood, taken from a patient treated with proton-based radiotherapy. The receptor was isolated from a woman aged 70-85 years with pancreatic cancer. Some clones in this sample may be carry-over from other donors' samples. The chain carries TRBV5-6 and TRBJ2-5; 9 bases match TRBD1. The CDR3 reads CASSLWGQGEKTQYF. The CDR3 DNA reads as TGTGCCAGCAGCTTGTGGGGACAGGGAGAGAAGACCCAGTACTTC.